These 17 T cell receptor beta chains came from one sample sequenced in a study of T cell clones after liver transplantation. The table came from immunoSEQ multiplex PCR; TCRdb's copy has only in-frame clones and leaves some out. Among approximately 75,000 clones listed, 80% were seen once. Material: CD4+ T cells from blood, obtained 12 months after liver transplant. These receptors came from a human patient who received a liver transplant. Some T cells may trace back to the graft donor.

The chain combines TRBV7-2 with TRBJ2-6; D not certain. Germline V lookup: CDR1 SGHTA, CDR2 FQGNSA. The V end lost 1 base, the J end lost 0 bases, and 4 bases lay between the germline ends. The CDR3 runs 15 residues. CDR3 residues: CASSLGDSGANVLTF. In DNA, the CDR3 is TGTGCCAGCAGCTTAGGGGACTCTGGGGCCAACGTCCTGACTTTC.

The chain uses TRBV11-2 and TRBJ2-2; D gene unclear. Germline V gene lookup returns CDR1 SGHAT and CDR2 FQNNGV. This CDR3 comprises 13 residues. Trimming took off 4 bases at V and 7 bases at J, with 10 bases between the two ends. CDR3 sequence (DNA): TGTGCCAGCAGCTCCATAGTGGGCGGGGAGCTGTTTTTT. Translation gives CASSSIVGGELFF.

V usage is TRBV5-1 and J usage is TRBJ2-1; TRBD2 aligns across 11 bases. The CDR3 has 15 residues. From germline, CDR1 is SGHRS and CDR2 YFSETQ. After removal of 5 bases from V and 5 bases from J, the junction contained 6 bases not matched to a gene. In DNA, the CDR3 is TGCGCCAGCAGAGACGGGACTAGCGGTAACAATGAGCAGTTCTTC. This sequence encodes CASRDGTSGNNEQFF.

This clone has only a few counts. This chain links TRBV25-1 with TRBJ2-6; D gene ambiguous. Germline loops: CDR1 MGHDK, CDR2 SYGVNS. This CDR3 has 15 residues. Trimming cost V 4 bases and J 1 base, with 8 bases left between them. The CDR3 DNA is TGTGCCAGCAGTGCACTACAGTCTGGGGCCAACGTCCTGACTTTC. Its protein is CASSALQSGANVLTF.

This sequence joins TRBV7-6 and TRBJ1-1; possible D gene TRBD1, 5 bases. The germline V and J ends were trimmed by 1 base and 0 bases, with 9 bases remaining between them. This CDR3 has 15 amino acids. Germline V gene lookup returns CDR1 SGHVS and CDR2 FNYEAQ. The CDR3 region is CASSLVGGMNTEAFF. The CDR3 DNA sequence: TGTGCCAGCAGCTTAGTTGGGGGGATGAACACTGAAGCTTTCTTT.

The chain carries TRBV30 and TRBJ1-2, with a possible D match to TRBD1 (5 bases). Per germline, CDR1 GTSNPN and CDR2 SVGIG (reference sequence). V lost 1 base to trimming and J lost 7 bases, with 13 bases between them. The CDR3 consists of 13 residues. CDR3 coding DNA: TGTGCCTGGAGTGCACAGGTCCTGGGTGGCTACACCTTC. It translates to CAWSAQVLGGYTF.

V is TRBV30 and J is TRBJ1-2; D might be TRBD1 (5 bases). The CDR3 has 12 residues. V was shortened by 8 bases and J by 4 bases, with 14 bases between the two germline ends. The germline V gene has CDR1 GTSNPN and CDR2 SVGIG (reference sequence). The CDR3 DNA sequence: TGTGCCCTGCTGGGGGGGTTCTATGGCTACACCTTC. Amino acid sequence: CALLGGFYGYTF.

The chain carries TRBV11-2 and TRBJ1-3; maybe TRBD1 (6 bases). Germline V gives CDR1 SGHAT, CDR2 FQNNGV. V was shortened by 1 base and J by 4 bases, with 11 bases between the two germline ends. This CDR3 has 15 amino acids. The CDR3 spells CASSLVQGSGNTIYF. CDR3 sequence (DNA): TGTGCCAGCAGCTTAGTACAGGGTTCAGGAAACACCATATATTTT. Variable domain in full (rest from reference TRBV11-2 and TRBJ1-3): EAGVAQSPRYKIIEKRQSVAFWCNPISGHATLYWYQQILGQGPKLLIQFQNNGVVDDSQLPKDRFSAERLKGVDSTLKIQPAKLEDSAVYLCASSLVQGSGNTIYFGEGSWLTVV.

The chain joins TRBV19 to TRBJ2-1, with D possibly being TRBD1 (5 bases). With 9 bases removed from V and 5 bases from J, the gap between germline ends came to 20 bases. The germline V gene has CDR1 LNHDA and CDR2 SQIVND (reference sequence). The CDR3 has 15 amino acids. The CDR3 coding sequence is TGTGCCAGCGGACGGGCCAGGGATCCGGACAATGAGCAGTTCTTC. Its translation is CASGRARDPDNEQFF.

This chain links TRBV7-6 with TRBJ1-5; TRBD1 agrees at 11 bases. The CDR3 consists of 15 residues. The V gene end was trimmed by 1 base and the J gene end by 6 bases; junction bases not matched to a gene: 2. CDR1 is SGHVS and CDR2 is FNYEAQ in the germline V gene. The CDR3 nucleotides are TGTGCCAGCAGCTTAGGGGGACAGGGGGTTCAGCCCCAGCATTTT. It translates to CASSLGGQGVQPQHF.

This clone was counted between two and nine times. The CDR3 DNA reads as TGTGCCAGCAGAAATGACGCCGAACTCACCTATGGCTACACCTTC. Amino acid sequence: CASRNDAELTYGYTF. The rearrangement joins TRBV2 to TRBJ1-2; D uncertain. The CDR3 sequence is 15 residues long. Trimming stripped 6 bases from V and 4 bases from J, with 18 bases between. Germline V CDR1 and CDR2: SNHLY, FYNNEI.

The J gene is TRBJ1-2, the V gene TRBV7-9, with 7 bases identical to TRBD1. In germline, CDR1 is SEHNR, CDR2 FQNEAQ (reference sequence). This CDR3 spans 14 amino acids. The junction had 4 bases not matched to a gene; V was cut back by 1 base and J by 5 bases. The CDR3 nucleotides are TGTGCCAGCAGCTTAGGAAGACAGGGATATGGCTACACCTTC. The encoded protein is CASSLGRQGYGYTF.

The chain recombines TRBV5-4 with TRBJ1-2; D gene ambiguous. CDR1 and CDR2 from the germline V gene are SGHNT and YYREEE (reference sequence). Trimming removed 4 bases at V and 0 bases at J, with 13 bases between. This CDR3 is 15 amino acids long. The CDR3 DNA follows: TGTGCCAGCAGCCCCTACCGGACCGCTAACTATGGCTACACCTTC. This gives the protein CASSPYRTANYGYTF.

The rearrangement joins TRBV27 to TRBJ2-1; 7 bases align to TRBD1. The CDR3 has 16 residues. The ends lost 1 base at V and 2 bases at J; junction bases unmatched: 5. Germline loops: CDR1 MNHEY, CDR2 SMNVEV (reference sequence). CDR3 residues: CASSLYGQATYNEQFF. CDR3 coding DNA: TGTGCCAGCAGTTTATACGGACAGGCCACCTACAATGAGCAGTTCTTC.

The chain recombines TRBV7-3 with TRBJ2-2; D remains ambiguous. The CDR3 runs to 16 residues. Trimming shortened V by 2 bases and J by 4 bases, and 14 bases separated the two germline ends. Germline-derived CDR1 and CDR2 are SGHTA and FQGTGA. The CDR3 DNA is TGTGCCAGCAGCTTACTAGGCGGTAGCCCCACCGGGGAGCTGTTTTTT. Translated, it gives CASSLLGGSPTGELFF.

The CDR3 loop is CASSLVQSSYEQYF. The CDR3, as DNA: TGTGCCAGCAGCTTAGTACAGTCCTCCTACGAGCAGTACTTC. This rearrangement joins TRBV7-9 to TRBJ2-7; D gene unclear. Between the trimmed V and J ends, which lost 1 base and 0 bases, there was a span of 7 bases. Germline CDR1 is SEHNR and CDR2 is FQNEAQ (reference sequence). CDR3 size: 14 residues.

The chain employs TRBV5-1 and TRBJ1-1; 7 bases match TRBD1. This CDR3 has 15 residues. In germline, CDR1 is SGHRS, CDR2 YFSETQ. Losses at the gene ends were 0 bases for V and 4 bases for J; bases not matched to a gene: 6. This CDR3 is CASSLGGTVVTEAFF. DNA for the CDR3: TGCGCCAGCAGCTTGGGCGGGACAGTAGTCACTGAAGCTTTCTTT. Filled out from reference TRBV5-1 and TRBJ1-1, the complete variable domain reads KAGVTQTPRYLIKTRGQQVTLSCSPISGHRSVSWYQQTPGQGLQFLFEYFSETQRNKGNFPGRFSGRQFSNSRSEMNVSTLELGDSALYLCASSLGGTVVTEAFFGQGTRLTVV.